The sequence of this TCR beta chain was determined in a study of shared clonotypes between healthy human individuals. Every contributor of samples was a Caucasian grown-up residing in Nashville, Tennessee. The junction had 3 bases not matched to a gene; V was cut back by 4 bases and J by 13 bases. The CDR3 sequence is 13 residues long. Germline assignment: CDR1 MGHRA and CDR2 YSYEKL. Authors' methods: ImmunoSEQ junction-only sequences lacked quality scores, so their filtering differed. Here immunoSEQ multiplex PCR was the method, and the copy in TCRdb shows in-frame clones only, minus some. V, J and clone size derive from that table, while D and trimming were established from the DNA sequence. The sample has hundreds of thousands of clones; roughly four fifths are singletons.

This TCR was recovered from a woman between 40 and 55 years old in good health. Some clones in this sample may be carry-over from other donors' samples. This chain links TRBV4-1 with TRBJ2-1, with 14 nucleotides matching TRBD2. The sequenced sample consisted of PBMCs. Here the CDR3 reads CASSPGLAGEQFF. The DNA for the CDR3 is TGCGCCAGCAGCCCGGGACTAGCGGGAGAACAGTTCTTC.